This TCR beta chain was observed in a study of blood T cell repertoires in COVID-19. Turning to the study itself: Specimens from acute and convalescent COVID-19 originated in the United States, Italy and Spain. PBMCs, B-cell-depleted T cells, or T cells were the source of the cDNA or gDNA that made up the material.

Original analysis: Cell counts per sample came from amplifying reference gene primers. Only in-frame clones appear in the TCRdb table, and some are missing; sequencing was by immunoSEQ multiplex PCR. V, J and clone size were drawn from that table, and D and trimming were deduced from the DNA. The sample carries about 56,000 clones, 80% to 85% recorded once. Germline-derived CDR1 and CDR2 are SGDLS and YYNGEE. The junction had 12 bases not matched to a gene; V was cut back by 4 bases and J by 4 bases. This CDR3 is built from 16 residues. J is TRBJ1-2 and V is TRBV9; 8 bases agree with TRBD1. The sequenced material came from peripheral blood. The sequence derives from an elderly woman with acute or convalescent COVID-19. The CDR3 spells CASSPLGQVHSYGYTF. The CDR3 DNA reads TGTGCCAGCAGCCCCTTGGGACAGGTCCATTCCTATGGCTACACCTTC.